The 26 T cell receptor beta chains presented below share a single source sample, sequenced in a study of T cells in Graves' hyperthyroidism and ophthalmopathy (dated by TCRdb to the late 2010s). The library was built by means of multiplex PCR. The sequencer was an Illumina HiSeq 2000. The TCR beta CDR3 regions were amplified from the RNA transcripts. A first-round RT-PCR of the TCR CDR3 used the HTBI primer set with the Qiagen OneStep RT-PCR kit. Starting from the raw public reads, TCRdb applied fastp trimming at Q25, assembled clones with MiXCR and retained in-frame beta chains. Here each entry gathers all rows of one CDR3 protein and keeps the most common genes and DNA. The sample table lists under 500,000 distinct CDR3 sequences, over 11% of them with a count of one. 25% to 30% of the sample is taken by the ten largest. The sample comprised blood. These receptors came from a man aged 50 to 60 with Graves' ophthalmopathy.

This chain links TRBV9 with TRBJ1-3; possible D gene TRBD1, 5 bases. The germline V and J ends were trimmed by 4 bases and 4 bases, with 15 bases remaining between them. The CDR3 is made up of 15 amino acids. Germline CDR1 SGDLS, CDR2 YYNGEE. The CDR3 is CASSNGGESGNTIYF. CDR3 bases: TGTGCCAGCAGCAATGGAGGGGAGTCCGGAAACACCATATATTTT.

This clonotype was detected a few times. The rearrangement uses TRBV7-8 and TRBJ2-1, with TRBD2 matching over 8 bases. The V gene's germline CDR1 is SGHVS and CDR2 FQNEAQ. The CDR3 totals 15 residues. Trimming took 4 bases from V and 8 from J; bases not matched to a gene: 10. Here the CDR3 DNA reads TGTGCCAGCAGCTACCTAGCGGGCGTTGGGGATGAGCAGTTCTTC. As protein: CASSYLAGVGDEQFF.

This clonotype was counted many times. V gene TRBV9 combines with J gene TRBJ2-1, with 8 nucleotides matching TRBD2. Germline CDR1 reads SGDLS; CDR2 reads YYNGEE. This CDR3 spans 16 amino acids. V lost 1 base and J lost 3; bases outside the gene matches: 6. The CDR3 DNA reads as TGTGCCAGCAGCGTAAGCTTGCGGGAGGTCTACAATGAGCAGTTCTTC. Residues: CASSVSLREVYNEQFF.

V usage is TRBV20-1 and J usage is TRBJ1-3; D ambiguous. The CDR3 covers 13 residues. Trimming shortened V by 4 bases and J by 4 bases, and 11 bases separated the two germline ends. CDR1 is DFQATT and CDR2 is SNEGSKA in the germline V gene (reference sequence). The CDR3 spells CSATAWRGNTIYF. CDR3 coding DNA: TGCAGTGCTACAGCGTGGAGGGGAAACACCATATATTTT.

With regard to this clonotype: A read error may be the cause here, since a much bigger clone is one base away. The gene calls are TRBV6-1 and TRBJ2-7; the D gene is possibly TRBD2 (6 bases). This CDR3 spans 12 amino acids. Trimming removed 10 bases at V and 2 bases at J, with 12 bases between. Germline V gene sequence: CDR1 MNHNS, CDR2 SASEGT. CDR3 nucleotides: TGTGCCACCCCCGGGGGACCCTACGAGCAGTACTTC. This encodes CATPGGPYEQYF.

This clonotype was observed at least ten times. The chain combines TRBV30 with TRBJ1-5; a weak D match, TRBD1 (5 bases). The CDR3 contains 15 residues. The germline gives CDR1 GTSNPN, CDR2 SVGIG (reference sequence). The V and J ends lost 0 bases and 0 bases respectively, with 9 bases between them. DNA of the CDR3: TGTGCCTGGAGTGTTCCCGGGGCTAGCAATCAGCCCCAGCATTTT. It specifies CAWSVPGASNQPQHF.

Ten or more counts support this clonotype. The chain carries TRBV28 and TRBJ1-1, with 8 bases lining up with TRBD1. Germline assignment: CDR1 MDHEN and CDR2 SYDVKM. V was pared by 4 bases and J by 4 bases, with 8 bases of the junction left unmatched. This CDR3 contains 15 residues. The CDR3 coding sequence is TGTGCCAGCAGTTCCTCAGGGGGCATTGGCACTGAAGCTTTCTTT. Translation: CASSSSGGIGTEAFF.

This clonotype was seen a few times. J is TRBJ2-7 and V is TRBV20-1, with D maybe TRBD2 (6 bases). The CDR3 covers 11 residues. Trimming removed 6 bases from V and 4 bases from J, with 10 bases in between. Germline CDR1 reads DFQATT; CDR2 reads SNEGSKA (reference sequence). This CDR3 is CSAAREYEQYF. As DNA, the CDR3 is TGCAGTGCCGCCCGGGAGTACGAGCAGTACTTC.

This clonotype appeared a few times. CDR3 in amino acids: CATGISETQYF. CDR3 sequence (DNA): TGTGCCACGGGCATCTCTGAGACCCAGTACTTC. The chain recombines TRBV10-3 with TRBJ2-5; D is unclear. CDR3 length equals 11 residues. The V end lost 10 bases, the J end lost 5 bases, and 11 bases lay between the germline ends. Germline lookup yields CDR1 ENHRY and CDR2 SYGVKD.

A few counts support this clonotype. A much more abundant neighbour one base away suggests this may be a read error. V and J are TRBV3-1 and TRBJ2-7; D is unresolved. The CDR3 is 14 residues long. Germline V gene lookup returns CDR1 LGHDT and CDR2 YNNKEL (reference sequence). The V end was cut by 4 bases, the J end by 6 bases, with 16 bases between. CDR3 bases: TGTGCCAGCAGCCGAGAAGGTTTCTCGGCCGAGCAGTACTTC. Its translation: CASSREGFSAEQYF.

This clonotype showed up just a few times. The chain links TRBV6-5 to TRBJ1-2, with D possibly matching TRBD1 (5 bases). The CDR3 has 15 amino acids. Trimming left V 0 bases short and J 7 bases short, with 15 bases between. CDR1 MNHEY and CDR2 SVGAGI come from the germline V gene. The CDR3 protein is CASSYSARGEGGYTF. CDR3 nucleotide sequence: TGTGCCAGCAGTTACTCCGCGAGGGGAGAGGGTGGCTACACCTTC.

This clonotype appeared many times. The gene calls are TRBV29-1 and TRBJ2-5; no definite D call. From germline, CDR1 is SQVTM and CDR2 ANQGSEA. V gave up 2 bases and J gave up 3 bases, with 13 bases separating them. The CDR3 is 14 amino acids. CDR3 region: CSVEIVRWEETQYF. As DNA, the CDR3 is TGCAGCGTTGAAATCGTTAGGTGGGAAGAGACCCAGTACTTC. Together with reference TRBV29-1 and TRBJ2-5, the CDR3 gives the full variable domain: SAVISQKPSRDICQRGTSLTIQCQVDSQVTMMFWYRQQPGQSLTLIATANQGSEATYESGFVIDKFPISRPNLTFSTLTVSNMSPEDSSIYLCSVEIVRWEETQYFGPGTRLLVL.

This clonotype was recorded at least ten times. The chain employs TRBV30 and TRBJ2-4, with D tentatively TRBD2 (6 bases). Germline assignment: CDR1 GTSNPN and CDR2 SVGIG (reference sequence). The V and J ends lost 0 bases and 3 bases respectively, with 15 bases between them. This CDR3 is 16 amino acids long. The CDR3 DNA reads TGTGCCTGGAGTGTACGGGGAGGTGCGGACAAAAACATTCAGTACTTC. Translated, it gives CAWSVRGGADKNIQYF.

V and J are TRBV10-3 and TRBJ2-3; 7 bases line up with TRBD1. With V trimmed by 6 bases and J by 0 bases, 6 bases remained unmatched. CDR3 size: 15 residues. From germline, CDR1 is ENHRY and CDR2 SYGVKD. The CDR3 reads CAIRRDRDSTDTQYF. CDR3 coding DNA: TGTGCCATCAGAAGGGACAGAGATAGCACAGATACGCAGTATTTT.

V gene TRBV19 combines with J gene TRBJ2-5; a weak D match, TRBD2 (6 bases). The CDR3 length is 14 residues. In germline, CDR1 is LNHDA, CDR2 SQIVND (reference sequence). The V gene lost 3 bases and the J gene lost 5 bases, with 13 bases spanning the gap. This CDR3 reads CASSMFPGVETQYF. The CDR3 region has the DNA TGTGCCAGTAGTATGTTTCCGGGAGTGGAGACCCAGTACTTC. The whole variable domain, remainder taken from reference TRBV19 and TRBJ2-5, is DGGITQSPKYLFRKEGQNVTLSCEQNLNHDAMYWYRQDPGQGLRLIYYSQIVNDFQKGDIAEGYSVSREKKESFPLTVTSAQKNPTAFYLCASSMFPGVETQYFGPGTRLLVL.

The sample holds many counts of this clonotype. CDR3 DNA sequence: TGCAGTGCTAGAGAGGGCGGGAGCAGGTCAGATACGCAGTATTTT. This sequence encodes CSAREGGSRSDTQYF. The chain recombines TRBV20-1 with TRBJ2-3, with 7 positions matching TRBD2. This CDR3 has 15 residues. V dropped 0 bases and J dropped 4; count of bases not matched to a gene: 7. Germline V gene lookup returns CDR1 DFQATT and CDR2 SNEGSKA (reference sequence).

Many counts were recorded for this clonotype. This chain uses TRBV7-2 with TRBJ1-2; 11 bases are shared with TRBD1. The J segment lost 8 bases and the V segment lost 5 bases, leaving 7 bases of the junction unmatched. Germline CDR1 and CDR2: SGHTA and FQGNSA. The CDR3 has 14 amino acids. The CDR3 here is CASSIRDRGDGYTF. For the CDR3, the DNA is TGTGCCAGCAGCATCCGGGACAGGGGGGACGGCTACACCTTC. The entire variable domain, with the rest obtained from reference TRBV7-2 and TRBJ1-2, is as follows: GAGVSQSPSNKVTEKGKDVELRCDPISGHTALYWYRQSLGQGLEFLIYFQGNSAPDKSGLPSDRFSAERTGGSVSTLTIQRTQQEDSAVYLCASSIRDRGDGYTFGSGTRLTVV.

This clonotype was seen ten or more times. The V and J genes are TRBV29-1 and TRBJ1-5, with no clear D. V was cut by 7 bases and J by 7 bases, with 17 bases left in between. Germline assignment: CDR1 SQVTM and CDR2 ANQGSEA. The CDR3 is 13 amino acids. The CDR3 loop is CSGSPPGGQPQHF. The CDR3 region has the DNA TGCAGCGGTAGTCCTCCGGGAGGCCAGCCCCAGCATTTT.

This clonotype was seen at least ten times. The chain links TRBV12-3 or TRBV12-4 to TRBJ2-4, with D unclear. The CDR3 loop spans 19 amino acids. Trimming left V 4 bases short and J 0 bases short, with 22 bases between. The CDR3 region is CASSSPRWAISPAKNIQYF. The CDR3 DNA follows: TGTGCCAGCAGTTCTCCCCGTTGGGCCATTTCTCCAGCCAAAAACATTCAGTACTTC.

The chain is built from TRBV5-5 and TRBJ2-4; 7 nucleotides match TRBD1. Germline lookup yields CDR1 SGHKS and CDR2 YYEKEE (reference sequence). CDR3 length: 17 amino acids. J was trimmed by 2 bases and V by 1 base; bases with no gene match: 9. CDR3 DNA sequence: TGTGCCAGCAGCTTGATAGGGGACAGATCATCCAAAAACATTCAGTACTTC. It codes for CASSLIGDRSSKNIQYF.

This clonotype was found many times. The chain uses TRBV7-3 and TRBJ1-1; no definite D call. The germline V gene encodes CDR1 SGHTA and CDR2 FQGTGA. The ends were cut back, 5 bases at V and 0 bases at J, with 7 bases in the middle. This CDR3 has 13 amino acids. This CDR3 reads CASSKTVNTEAFF. DNA for the CDR3: TGTGCCAGCAGCAAAACAGTGAACACTGAAGCTTTCTTT.

This clonotype showed up just a few times. The rearrangement links TRBV27 to TRBJ1-1, with TRBD1 matching 7 bases. Trimming removed 3 bases from V and 1 base from J; junction bases left unmatched: 8. The CDR3 contains 16 residues. Germline V gives CDR1 MNHEY, CDR2 SMNVEV (reference sequence). CDR3 bases: TGTGCCAGCAGTTTCCTCGACAGGGTAGGGAACACTGAAGCTTTCTTT. As protein: CASSFLDRVGNTEAFF.

The chain is built from TRBV19 and TRBJ2-3; 10 bases agree with TRBD1. This CDR3 spans 16 amino acids. V lost 5 bases and J lost 0; bases outside the gene matches: 5. Germline CDR1 and CDR2: LNHDA and SQIVND (reference sequence). As DNA, the CDR3 is TGTGCCAGTAGTGCACCGGGACAGGGGAGCACAGATACGCAGTATTTT. Its protein product is CASSAPGQGSTDTQYF.

As regards this clonotype: A much larger clone lies a single base off, so this may be a read error. V and J are TRBV18 and TRBJ1-5, with D maybe TRBD1 (6 bases). TRBJ2-3 explains the end of the DNA better; the J call may be wrong. Germline V gene data show CDR1 as KGHSH and CDR2 as LQKENI. The CDR3 totals 16 residues. This chain's CDR3 is CASSPAYQGSNQPQYF. CDR3 coding DNA: TGTGCCAGCTCACCGGCCTATCAGGGGTCCAATCAGCCCCAGTATTTT.

Ten or more counts support this clonotype. The V and J genes are TRBV20-1 and TRBJ2-5, with unresolved D. Per the germline V gene, CDR1 is DFQATT and CDR2 is SNEGSKA (reference sequence). This CDR3 comprises 11 residues. The ends were cut back, 4 bases at V and 4 bases at J, with 7 bases in the middle. The CDR3 region has the DNA TGCAGTGCTAATAGTGGAGAGACCCAGTACTTC. Protein product: CSANSGETQYF.

This clonotype was picked up a small number of times. This chain links TRBV5-6 with TRBJ1-1; no reliable D call. The V gene's germline CDR1 is SGHDT and CDR2 YYEEEE. V was pared by 2 bases and J by 1 base, with 6 bases between. The CDR3 length is 13 residues. The CDR3 DNA is TGTGCCAGCAGCTTTGAGTGGAACACTGAAGCTTTCTTT. Residues: CASSFEWNTEAFF. The full variable domain, completed using reference TRBV5-6 and TRBJ1-1, is DAGVTQSPTHLIKTRGQQVTLRCSPKSGHDTVSWYQQALGQGPQFIFQYYEEEERQRGNFPDRFSGHQFPNYSSELNVNALLLGDSALYLCASSFEWNTEAFFGQGTRLTVV.